Shown below are 8 T cell receptor beta chains from a single sample sequenced in a study of shared clonotypes between healthy human individuals. Sequencing was performed with immunoSEQ multiplex PCR; in TCRdb, only in-frame clones are kept and a portion is missing. This table has about 640,000 clones, around 72% appearing once. Sample: memory CD4+ T cells sorted from blood. Subset indicated: CD45RA-negative fraction. The receptors shown here come from a woman aged 25-40 years in good health.

CDR3 amino acids: CASSRKTFYNEQFF. In DNA form, the CDR3 reads TGTGCCAGCAGCCGGAAGACATTCTACAATGAGCAGTTCTTC. The rearrangement joins TRBV13 to TRBJ2-1; D is undetermined. Between the trimmed V and J ends, which lost 5 bases and 3 bases, there was a span of 11 bases. CDR1 and CDR2 from the germline V gene are PRHDT and FYEKMQ (reference sequence). The CDR3 loop spans 14 amino acids.

This clone occurred once. V gene TRBV6-6 combines with J gene TRBJ1-2; no clear D. Trimming took off 0 bases at V and 4 bases at J, with 12 bases between the two ends. This CDR3 is built from 15 residues. Germline V CDR1 and CDR2: MNHNY, SVGAGI (reference sequence). CDR3 sequence reads: CASSYSSGPIYGYTF. In nucleotides, the CDR3 is TGTGCCAGCAGTTACTCGTCAGGACCTATCTATGGCTACACCTTC.

This clone has only a few counts. The chain has TRBV18 and TRBJ2-2; 9 bases agree with TRBD1. Losses at the gene ends were 2 bases for V and 3 bases for J; bases not matched to a gene: 1. Germline CDR1 KGHSH, CDR2 LQKENI. The CDR3 contains 15 residues. In nucleotides, the CDR3 is TGTGCCAGCTCACCATGGACAGGGGACACCGGGGAGCTGTTTTTT. It specifies CASSPWTGDTGELFF.

This clone has just a few counts. V and J are TRBV6-1 and TRBJ1-5; D is unresolved. Germline lookup yields CDR1 MNHNS and CDR2 SASEGT. The germline V and J ends were trimmed by 9 bases and 7 bases, with 16 bases remaining between them. The CDR3 sequence is 13 residues long. CDR3 in DNA: TGTGCCAGTGGGCGGGGTTGGACGCAGCCCCAGCATTTT. As protein: CASGRGWTQPQHF.

The rearrangement links TRBV10-3 to TRBJ2-5; D might be TRBD2 (6 bases). This CDR3 spans 12 amino acids. Germline CDR1 ENHRY, CDR2 SYGVKD. V lost 4 bases and J lost 5, with 8 bases in between. This chain's CDR3 is CAISVEGETQYF. The CDR3 coding sequence is TGTGCCATCAGTGTGGAGGGGGAGACCCAGTACTTC.

This chain uses TRBV7-2 with TRBJ1-3; D unclear. The CDR3 has 13 residues. V was pared by 3 bases and J by 0 bases, with 3 bases between. The germline CDR1 and CDR2 sequences are SGHTA and FQGNSA. The CDR3 DNA reads as TGTGCCAGCAGCTTGGACTCTGGAAACACCATATATTTT. Protein sequence: CASSLDSGNTIYF.

The V call is TRBV30, the J call TRBJ2-6; no clear D gene. V was cut by 3 bases and J by 1 base, with 4 bases left in between. This CDR3 is 13 amino acids long. Germline loops: CDR1 GTSNPN, CDR2 SVGIG (reference sequence). CDR3 DNA: TGTGCCTGGAGCCCTTCTGGGGCCAACGTCCTGACTTTC. Amino acid sequence: CAWSPSGANVLTF.

This clone turned up a few times. The chain uses TRBV7-9 and TRBJ2-1, with TRBD2 identical over 8 bases. CDR1 is SEHNR and CDR2 is FQNEAQ in the germline V gene (reference sequence). The CDR3 consists of 15 residues. With V trimmed by 3 bases and J by 4 bases, 5 bases remained unmatched. CDR3 protein: CASSFVRGGYNEQFF. The CDR3 nucleotides are TGTGCCAGCAGCTTTGTTCGGGGGGGTTACAATGAGCAGTTCTTC.